Each of the 20 T cell receptor beta chains below was sequenced from the same sample in a study of T cells in Graves' hyperthyroidism and ophthalmopathy. Amplification of TCR beta CDR3 regions used RNA as the template. An initial round of RT-PCR targeting the TCR CDR3 relied on the HTBI primer set. TCRdb reanalysed the multiplex PCR reads using MiXCR and keeps one entry per CDR3 protein. The sample yields about 350,000 distinct CDR3 sequences, approximately 13% seen once. Source material: blood. The receptors derive from a young woman with Graves' hyperthyroidism.

This clonotype has at least ten counts. The CDR3 region has the DNA TGTGCCAGCAGAATGGAACTCAGCTACGAGCAGTACTTC. Protein: CASRMELSYEQYF. The chain carries TRBV28 and TRBJ2-7; no reliable D call. The CDR3 extends over 13 amino acids. CDR1 MDHEN and CDR2 SYDVKM come from the germline V gene. V lost 6 bases and J lost 3, with 12 bases in between.

In this sample, this clonotype turned up a few times. The V gene is TRBV7-9, the J gene TRBJ1-1; D remains ambiguous. The length of the CDR3 is 15 residues. Germline V lookup: CDR1 SEHNR, CDR2 FQNEAQ (reference sequence). Trimming left V 1 base short and J 4 bases short, with 13 bases between. The CDR3 region has the DNA TGTGCCAGCAGCTTAGTGACCAGTTGGGGCACTGAAGCTTTCTTT. Translated: CASSLVTSWGTEAFF.

This clonotype was seen ten or more times. This chain links TRBV28 with TRBJ1-2, with D perhaps TRBD1 (5 bases). The germline CDR1 and CDR2 sequences are MDHEN and SYDVKM. The CDR3 contains 16 residues. V dropped 6 bases and J dropped 0 bases, with 17 bases sitting between them. CDR3 DNA sequence: TGTGCCAGCAGATTTATAGGGACGGGAGCTAACTATGGCTACACCTTC. Its protein product is CASRFIGTGANYGYTF.

The rearrangement links TRBV20-1 to TRBJ1-6; D is perhaps TRBD1 (5 bases). The CDR3 loop spans 15 amino acids. V lost 0 bases and J 6 bases, leaving 12 bases between the germline ends. Germline CDR1 is DFQATT and CDR2 is SNEGSKA (reference sequence). CDR3 DNA sequence: TGCAGTGCTAGAGACCCGACAGAGCTTAATTCACCCCTCCACTTT. Its translation: CSARDPTELNSPLHF.

The chain is built from TRBV5-8 and TRBJ2-4, with 8 bases fitting TRBD2. The V gene end was trimmed by 1 base and the J gene end by 5 bases; junction bases not matched to a gene: 5. The CDR3 is 15 residues long. In germline, CDR1 is SGHTS, CDR2 YDEGEE. CDR3 region: CASSLLLAVENIQYF. CDR3 bases: TGTGCCAGCAGCTTGCTACTAGCGGTGGAAAACATTCAGTACTTC.

This rearrangement joins TRBV19 to TRBJ1-1; no definite D call. V gave up 6 bases and J gave up 2 bases, with 13 bases separating them. Germline CDR1 reads LNHDA; CDR2 reads SQIVND (reference sequence). This CDR3 spans 14 amino acids. This chain's CDR3 is CASSSQQINTEAFF. In nucleotides, the CDR3 is TGTGCCAGTAGCTCCCAACAGATCAACACTGAAGCTTTCTTT.

The V call is TRBV5-1, the J call TRBJ1-2; D gene unclear. In germline, CDR1 is SGHRS, CDR2 YFSETQ. V lost 4 bases to trimming and J lost 3 bases, with 10 bases between them. The CDR3 contains 13 residues. CDR3 protein: CASSDPPDYGYTF. As DNA, the CDR3 is TGCGCCAGCAGCGACCCCCCCGACTATGGCTACACCTTC.

This clonotype showed up just a few times. The rearrangement uses TRBV5-4 and TRBJ1-1, with TRBD1 matching over 9 bases. Germline V lookup: CDR1 SGHNT, CDR2 YYREEE (reference sequence). The CDR3 spans 15 residues. V shed 3 bases, J shed 1 base, and the junction held 4 bases outside the gene matches. CDR3 residues: CASSSDRGKNTEAFF. The CDR3 bases are TGTGCCAGCAGCTCCGACAGGGGGAAGAACACTGAAGCTTTCTTT.

Ten or more counts support this clonotype. The chain has TRBV6-1 and TRBJ1-2; 7 positions match TRBD1. After removal of 7 bases from V and 4 bases from J, the junction contained 6 bases not matched to a gene. CDR1 is MNHNS, CDR2 SASEGT, per germline. The CDR3 is made up of 13 amino acids. In DNA, the CDR3 is TGTGCCAGCACAAACAGGGGTGCCTATGGCTACACCTTC. Amino acid sequence: CASTNRGAYGYTF.

This clonotype was recorded many times. The rearrangement links TRBV2 to TRBJ2-7; D remains ambiguous. The CDR3 totals 13 residues. Germline CDR1 reads SNHLY; CDR2 reads FYNNEI. V shed 3 bases and J shed 6 bases, with 12 bases lying between them. This CDR3 reads CASSDFGSIEQYF. The CDR3 coding sequence is TGTGCCAGCAGTGATTTCGGCAGTATCGAGCAGTACTTC.

Concerning this clonotype itself: A much larger clone sits a single nucleotide away, making a read error possible. The chain couples TRBV30 to TRBJ1-1; D unclear. CDR3 length equals 12 residues. Germline-derived CDR1 and CDR2 are GTSNPN and SVGIG (reference sequence). The ends were cut back, 7 bases at V and 1 base at J, with 10 bases in the middle. The CDR3 sequence: CAFENRNTEAFF. CDR3 DNA sequence: TGTGCCTTCGAAAACCGGAACACTGAAGCTTTCTTT.

Turning to this clonotype: The CDR3 does not close with the conserved phenylalanine or tryptophan, likely indicating a read error. This chain connects TRBV9 to TRBJ1-2; a possible D gene is TRBD1 (5 bases). The CDR3 covers 13 residues. Germline lookup yields CDR1 SGDLS and CDR2 YYNGEE. V lost 4 bases and J 2 bases, leaving 9 bases between the germline ends. In DNA, the CDR3 is TGTGCCAGCAGCCCCGACAGAAACTATGGCTACACCCTC. Amino acid sequence: CASSPDRNYGYTL.

This clonotype was picked up many times. The rearrangement uses TRBV20-1 and TRBJ2-1; 13 nucleotides align to TRBD2. With V trimmed by 2 bases and J by 6 bases, 7 bases remained unmatched. Germline V gene sequence: CDR1 DFQATT, CDR2 SNEGSKA (reference sequence). CDR3 size: 16 residues. CDR3: CSARFPRTSGSNEQFF. CDR3 DNA: TGCAGTGCTAGATTTCCTCGGACTAGCGGGAGCAATGAGCAGTTCTTC.

Of note for this clonotype: A clone one base away is much larger, so this may be a read error. The chain uses TRBV28 and TRBJ2-5, with 10 bases lining up with TRBD1. The V segment lost 7 bases and the J segment 5 bases; nucleotides outside the gene matches: 10. The CDR3 runs to 15 residues. Germline CDR1 MDHEN, CDR2 SYDVKM. This CDR3 is CASNFGTGEFETQYF. The CDR3 coding sequence is TGTGCCAGCAATTTTGGGACAGGGGAATTTGAGACCCAGTACTTC. The full variable domain, its missing parts supplied by reference TRBV28 and TRBJ2-5, is DVKVTQSSRYLVKRTGEKVFLECVQDMDHENMFWYRQDPGLGLRLIYFSYDVKMKEKGDIPEGYSVSREKKERFSLILESASTNQTSMYLCASNFGTGEFETQYFGPGTRLLVL.

At least ten counts were recorded for this clonotype. The chain recombines TRBV28 with TRBJ2-3; 8 nucleotides line up with TRBD2. V shed 2 bases and J 6 bases; nucleotides not matched to a gene: 7. The CDR3 covers 15 residues. The germline V gene encodes CDR1 MDHEN and CDR2 SYDVKM. The CDR3 spells CASSLGGRLRDTQYF. The CDR3 DNA reads as TGTGCCAGCAGTTTAGGCGGGAGGCTCCGGGATACGCAGTATTTT.

This clonotype came up a few times. The chain joins TRBV5-1 to TRBJ1-3; the D gene is possibly TRBD1 (5 bases). This CDR3 region has 16 residues. CDR1 is SGHRS and CDR2 is YFSETQ in the germline V gene. V gave up 2 bases and J gave up 0 bases, with 12 bases separating them. The CDR3: CASSFDSPSSGNTIYF. Here the CDR3 DNA reads TGCGCCAGCAGCTTCGACAGCCCAAGCTCTGGAAACACCATATATTTT. Using reference TRBV5-1 and TRBJ1-3 for the parts outside the CDR3, the full variable domain is KAGVTQTPRYLIKTRGQQVTLSCSPISGHRSVSWYQQTPGQGLQFLFEYFSETQRNKGNFPGRFSGRQFSNSRSEMNVSTLELGDSALYLCASSFDSPSSGNTIYFGEGSWLTVV.

This clonotype was counted many times. CDR3 in amino acids: CASSPPARELFF. The CDR3 DNA is TGTGCCAGCAGCCCCCCTGCGAGGGAGCTGTTTTTT. This chain uses TRBV7-9 with TRBJ2-2; D is ambiguous. Trimming stripped 5 bases from V and 9 bases from J, with 10 bases between. In germline, CDR1 is SEHNR, CDR2 FQNEAQ (reference sequence). The CDR3 has 12 residues.

In its sample, this clonotype was seen many times. Here the CDR3 DNA reads TGTGCCAGCAGTTTATCCGGGACAGGGGTTGACGAGCAGTACTTC. It is translated as CASSLSGTGVDEQYF. The chain joins TRBV6-1 to TRBJ2-7; 10 nucleotides match TRBD1. Germline CDR1 and CDR2: MNHNS and SASEGT. This CDR3 has 15 residues. Germline trimming cut 5 bases from V and 5 bases from J; bases unmatched to any gene: 9.

This clonotype was seen a handful of times. Lacking the conserved final phenylalanine or tryptophan, this CDR3 likely reflects a read error. J is TRBJ1-3 and V is TRBV28; maybe TRBD1 (5 bases). V dropped 6 bases and J dropped 0 bases, with 12 bases sitting between them. Germline values: CDR1 MDHEN, CDR2 SYDVKM. The CDR3 length is 15 residues. The CDR3 spells CASRPPGSSGNTIYS. CDR3 nucleotides: TGTGCCAGCAGACCTCCAGGGAGCTCTGGAAACACCATATATTCT.

This clonotype showed up just a few times. This chain uses TRBV5-1 with TRBJ2-5, with 7 bases identical to TRBD1. The CDR3 extends over 15 amino acids. After removal of 2 bases from V and 1 base from J, the junction contained 5 bases not matched to a gene. Germline V CDR1 and CDR2: SGHRS, YFSETQ. The CDR3 spells CASSLGDRVQETQYF. The CDR3 DNA sequence: TGCGCCAGCAGCTTAGGAGACAGGGTCCAAGAGACCCAGTACTTC. The variable domain in full, completed from reference TRBV5-1 and TRBJ2-5, reads KAGVTQTPRYLIKTRGQQVTLSCSPISGHRSVSWYQQTPGQGLQFLFEYFSETQRNKGNFPGRFSGRQFSNSRSEMNVSTLELGDSALYLCASSLGDRVQETQYFGPGTRLLVL.